This T cell receptor (beta chain) originates from a study of CD8 T cells in Susac syndrome. Study-level information: Patients with Susac syndrome were therapy-naive, on corticosteroids, or on intravenous immunoglobulin alone at the time that blood was drawn.

With random hexamers, roughly 0.45 to 1 ug RNA was reverse transcribed. Amplification of TCR beta CDR3 used immunoSEQ multiplex PCR across 54 Vbeta and 13 Jbeta. Each CDR3 protein gets one entry after TCRdb re-called the immunoSEQ multiplex PCR reads with MiXCR. The sample lists 170,000 or so distinct CDR3 sequences, 90% to 96% occurring once. Sequencing of TCR beta drew on CD8+ and CD4+ T cells from blood. Between the trimmed V and J ends, which lost 0 bases and 3 bases, there was a span of 9 bases. This CDR3 spans 14 amino acids. Germline assignment: CDR1 SGHDT and CDR2 YYEEEE. Sequenced input: CD4+ T cells from PBMCs. The chain employs TRBV5-6 and TRBJ1-2, with TRBD1 as a possible D gene (5 bases). This receptor was taken from a human donor with Susac syndrome. The CDR3, as DNA: TGTGCCAGCAGCTTGGTATCAGGGTACTATGGCTACACCTTC. Its protein is CASSLVSGYYGYTF. The full variable domain, with the rest looked up from reference TRBV5-6 and TRBJ1-2, is DAGVTQSPTHLIKTRGQQVTLRCSPKSGHDTVSWYQQALGQGPQFIFQYYEEEERQRGNFPDRFSGHQFPNYSSELNVNALLLGDSALYLCASSLVSGYYGYTFGSGTRLTVV.